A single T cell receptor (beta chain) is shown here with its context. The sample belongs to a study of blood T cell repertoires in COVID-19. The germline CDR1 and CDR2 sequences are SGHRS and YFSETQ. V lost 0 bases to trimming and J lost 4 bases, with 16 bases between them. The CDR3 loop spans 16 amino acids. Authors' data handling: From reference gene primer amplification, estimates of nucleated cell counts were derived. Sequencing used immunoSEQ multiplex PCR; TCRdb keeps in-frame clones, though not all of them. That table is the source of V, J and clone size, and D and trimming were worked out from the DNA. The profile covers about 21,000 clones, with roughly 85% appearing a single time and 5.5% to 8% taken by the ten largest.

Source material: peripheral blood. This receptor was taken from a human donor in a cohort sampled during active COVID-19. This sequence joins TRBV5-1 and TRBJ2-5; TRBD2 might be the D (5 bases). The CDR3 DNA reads TGCGCCAGCAGCTTGGCGGGGAATGAGTGGGGAGAGACCCAGTACTTC. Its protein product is CASSLAGNEWGETQYF.